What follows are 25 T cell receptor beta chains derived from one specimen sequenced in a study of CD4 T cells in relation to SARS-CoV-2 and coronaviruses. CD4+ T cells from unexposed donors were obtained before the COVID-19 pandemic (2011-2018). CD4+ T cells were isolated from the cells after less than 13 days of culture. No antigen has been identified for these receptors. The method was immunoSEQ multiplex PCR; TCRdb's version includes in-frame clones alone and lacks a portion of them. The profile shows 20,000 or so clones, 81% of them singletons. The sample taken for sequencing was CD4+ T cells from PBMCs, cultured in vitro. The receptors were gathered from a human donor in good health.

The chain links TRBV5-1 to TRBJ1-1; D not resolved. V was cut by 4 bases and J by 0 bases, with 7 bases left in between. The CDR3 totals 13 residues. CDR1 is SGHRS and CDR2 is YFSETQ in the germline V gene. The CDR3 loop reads CASSLNMNTEAFF. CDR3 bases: TGCGCCAGCAGCCTAAATATGAACACTGAAGCTTTCTTT.

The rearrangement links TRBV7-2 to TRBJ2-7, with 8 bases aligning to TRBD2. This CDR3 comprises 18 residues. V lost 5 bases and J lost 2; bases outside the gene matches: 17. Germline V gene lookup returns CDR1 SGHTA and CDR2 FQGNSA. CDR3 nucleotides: TGTGCCAGCAGCCACGGGGCTAGCGGGCGTTCTACCCCCTACGAGCAGTACTTC. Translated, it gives CASSHGASGRSTPYEQYF.

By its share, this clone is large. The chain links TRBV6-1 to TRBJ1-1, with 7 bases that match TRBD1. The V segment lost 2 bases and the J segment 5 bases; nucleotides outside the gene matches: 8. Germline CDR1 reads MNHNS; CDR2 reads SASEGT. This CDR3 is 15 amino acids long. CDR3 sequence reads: CASSEWVAGGTEAFF. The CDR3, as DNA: TGTGCCAGCAGTGAATGGGTGGCAGGGGGGACTGAAGCTTTCTTT.

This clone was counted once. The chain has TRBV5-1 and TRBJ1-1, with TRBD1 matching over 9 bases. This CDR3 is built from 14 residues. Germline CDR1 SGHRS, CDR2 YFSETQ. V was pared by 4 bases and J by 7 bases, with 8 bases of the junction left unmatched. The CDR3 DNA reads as TGCGCCAGCAGCACGCCGGGACAGGGATTTGAAGCTTTCTTT. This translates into CASSTPGQGFEAFF.

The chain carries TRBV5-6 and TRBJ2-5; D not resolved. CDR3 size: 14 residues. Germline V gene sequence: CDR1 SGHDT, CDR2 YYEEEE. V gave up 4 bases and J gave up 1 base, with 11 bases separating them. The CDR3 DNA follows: TGTGCCAGCAGCGGCGTTTCTGGCCAAGAGACCCAGTACTTC. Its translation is CASSGVSGQETQYF.

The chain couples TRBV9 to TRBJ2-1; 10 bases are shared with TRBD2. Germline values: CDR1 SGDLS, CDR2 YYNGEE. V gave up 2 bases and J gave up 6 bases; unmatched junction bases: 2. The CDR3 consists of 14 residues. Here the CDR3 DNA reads TGTGCCAGCAGCGTGGTAGCGGGGGGCAATGAGCAGTTCTTC. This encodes CASSVVAGGNEQFF.

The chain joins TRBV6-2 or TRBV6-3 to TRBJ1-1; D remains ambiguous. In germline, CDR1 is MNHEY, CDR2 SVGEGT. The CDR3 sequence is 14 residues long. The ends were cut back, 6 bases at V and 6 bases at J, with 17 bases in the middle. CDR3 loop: CASSLPTGAAEAFF. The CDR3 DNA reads TGTGCCAGCAGCCTGCCGACGGGAGCGGCTGAAGCTTTCTTT.

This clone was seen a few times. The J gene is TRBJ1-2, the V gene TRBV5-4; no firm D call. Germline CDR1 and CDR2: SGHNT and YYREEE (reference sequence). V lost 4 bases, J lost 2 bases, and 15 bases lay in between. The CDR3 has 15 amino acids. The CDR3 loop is CASSPSGFINYGYTF. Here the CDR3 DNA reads TGTGCCAGCAGCCCCTCGGGATTTATCAACTATGGCTACACCTTC. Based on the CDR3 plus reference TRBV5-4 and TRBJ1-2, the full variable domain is ETGVTQSPTHLIKTRGQQVTLRCSSQSGHNTVSWYQQALGQGPQFIFQYYREEENGRGNFPPRFSGLQFPNYSSELNVNALELDDSALYLCASSPSGFINYGYTFGSGTRLTVV.

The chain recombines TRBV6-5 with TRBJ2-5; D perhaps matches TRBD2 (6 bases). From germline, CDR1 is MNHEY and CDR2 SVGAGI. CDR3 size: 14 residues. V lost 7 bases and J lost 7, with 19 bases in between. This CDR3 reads CASNSGLGEGTQYF. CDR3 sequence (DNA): TGTGCCAGCAATTCGGGACTCGGAGAGGGGACCCAGTACTTC.

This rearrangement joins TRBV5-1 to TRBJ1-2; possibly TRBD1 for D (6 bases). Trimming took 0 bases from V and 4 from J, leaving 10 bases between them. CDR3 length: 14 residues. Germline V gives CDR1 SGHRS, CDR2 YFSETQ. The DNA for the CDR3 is TGCGCCAGCAGCTTGGTGGGGGGCGGCTATGGCTACACCTTC. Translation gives CASSLVGGGYGYTF.

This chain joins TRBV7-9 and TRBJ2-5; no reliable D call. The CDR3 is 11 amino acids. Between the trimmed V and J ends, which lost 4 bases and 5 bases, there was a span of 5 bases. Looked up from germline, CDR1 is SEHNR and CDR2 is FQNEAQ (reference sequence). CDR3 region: CASSSSETQYF. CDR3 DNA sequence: TGTGCCAGCAGCTCTTCGGAGACCCAGTACTTC.

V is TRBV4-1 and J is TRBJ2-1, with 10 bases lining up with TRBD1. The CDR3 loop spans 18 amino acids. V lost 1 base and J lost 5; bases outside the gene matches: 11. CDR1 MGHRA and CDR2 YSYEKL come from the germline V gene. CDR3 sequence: CASSQGISDRGRNNEQFF. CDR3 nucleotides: TGCGCCAGCAGCCAAGGTATCTCGGACAGGGGGAGAAACAATGAGCAGTTCTTC.

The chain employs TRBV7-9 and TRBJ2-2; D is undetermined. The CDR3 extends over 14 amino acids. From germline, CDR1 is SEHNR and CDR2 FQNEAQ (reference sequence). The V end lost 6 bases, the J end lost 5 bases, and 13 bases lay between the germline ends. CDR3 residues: CASREGRFTGELFF. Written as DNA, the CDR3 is TGTGCCAGCAGGGAAGGGCGGTTTACCGGGGAGCTGTTTTTT.

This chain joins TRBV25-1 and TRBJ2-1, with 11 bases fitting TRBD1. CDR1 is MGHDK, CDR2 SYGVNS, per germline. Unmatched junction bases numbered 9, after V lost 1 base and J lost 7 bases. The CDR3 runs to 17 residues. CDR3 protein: CASSESGGDRGVNEQFF. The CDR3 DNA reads TGTGCCAGCAGTGAATCTGGGGGGGACAGGGGGGTGAATGAGCAGTTCTTC.

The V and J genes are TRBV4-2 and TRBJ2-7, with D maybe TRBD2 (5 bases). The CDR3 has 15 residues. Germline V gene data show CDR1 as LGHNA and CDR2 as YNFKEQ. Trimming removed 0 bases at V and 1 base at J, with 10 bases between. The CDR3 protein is CASSQEGGISYEQYF. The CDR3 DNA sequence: TGTGCCAGCAGCCAAGAAGGAGGCATTTCCTACGAGCAGTACTTC.

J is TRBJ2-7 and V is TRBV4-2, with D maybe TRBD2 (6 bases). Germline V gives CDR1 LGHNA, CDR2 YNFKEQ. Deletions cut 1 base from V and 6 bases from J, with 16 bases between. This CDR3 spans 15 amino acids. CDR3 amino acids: CASSQGRGGLSEQYF. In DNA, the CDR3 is TGTGCCAGCAGCCAAGGGAGGGGCGGCCTCTCCGAGCAGTACTTC.

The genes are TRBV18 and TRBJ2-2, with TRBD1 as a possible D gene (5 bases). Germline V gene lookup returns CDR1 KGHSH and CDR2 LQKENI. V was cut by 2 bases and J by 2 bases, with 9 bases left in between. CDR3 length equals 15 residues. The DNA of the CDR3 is TGTGCCAGCTCACCAATGGACACAAACACCGGGGAGCTGTTTTTT. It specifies CASSPMDTNTGELFF.

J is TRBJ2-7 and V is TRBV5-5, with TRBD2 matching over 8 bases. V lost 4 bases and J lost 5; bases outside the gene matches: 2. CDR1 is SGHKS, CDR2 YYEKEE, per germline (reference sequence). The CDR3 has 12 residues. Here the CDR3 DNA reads TGTGCCAGCAGCCGGGAGGGCCACGAGCAGTACTTC. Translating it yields CASSREGHEQYF. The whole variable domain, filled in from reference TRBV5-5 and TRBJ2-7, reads DAGVTQSPTHLIKTRGQQVTLRCSPISGHKSVSWYQQVLGQGPQFIFQYYEKEERGRGNFPDRFSARQFPNYSSELNVNALLLGDSALYLCASSREGHEQYFGPGTRLTVT.

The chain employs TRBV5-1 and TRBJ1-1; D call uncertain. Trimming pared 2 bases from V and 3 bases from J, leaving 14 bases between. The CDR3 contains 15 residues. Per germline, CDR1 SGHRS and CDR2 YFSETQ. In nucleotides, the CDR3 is TGCGCCAGCAGCTTCTCACTCGGCGATTACACTGAAGCTTTCTTT. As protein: CASSFSLGDYTEAFF.

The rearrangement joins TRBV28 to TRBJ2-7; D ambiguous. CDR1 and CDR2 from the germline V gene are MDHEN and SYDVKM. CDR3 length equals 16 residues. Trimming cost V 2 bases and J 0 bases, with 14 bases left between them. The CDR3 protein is CASSLSWGKSSYEQYF. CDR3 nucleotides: TGTGCCAGCAGTTTAAGTTGGGGAAAAAGCTCCTACGAGCAGTACTTC.

CDR3 nucleotide sequence: TGTGCCGGAAATATAGCGGGAGGGCCGACAGATACGCAGTATTTT. Its protein product is CAGNIAGGPTDTQYF. This chain connects TRBV27 to TRBJ2-3; 11 positions match TRBD2. V lost 11 bases, J lost 3 bases, and 10 bases stayed unmatched. CDR1 is MNHEY and CDR2 is SMNVEV in the germline V gene (reference sequence). This CDR3 spans 15 amino acids.

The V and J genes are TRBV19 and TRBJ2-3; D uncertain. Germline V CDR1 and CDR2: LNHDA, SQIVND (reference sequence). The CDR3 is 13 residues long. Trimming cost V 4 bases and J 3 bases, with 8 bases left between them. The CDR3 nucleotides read TGTGCCAGTAGTACCCTCCAAACAGATACGCAGTATTTT. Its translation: CASSTLQTDTQYF. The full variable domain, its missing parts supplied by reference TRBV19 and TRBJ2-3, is DGGITQSPKYLFRKEGQNVTLSCEQNLNHDAMYWYRQDPGQGLRLIYYSQIVNDFQKGDIAEGYSVSREKKESFPLTVTSAQKNPTAFYLCASSTLQTDTQYFGPGTRLTVL.

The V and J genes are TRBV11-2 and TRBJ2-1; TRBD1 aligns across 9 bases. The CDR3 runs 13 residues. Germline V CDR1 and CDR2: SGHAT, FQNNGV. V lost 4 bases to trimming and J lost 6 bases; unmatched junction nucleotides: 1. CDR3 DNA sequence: TGTGCCAGCAGCTGGGACAGGGCCAATGAGCAGTTCTTC. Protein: CASSWDRANEQFF.

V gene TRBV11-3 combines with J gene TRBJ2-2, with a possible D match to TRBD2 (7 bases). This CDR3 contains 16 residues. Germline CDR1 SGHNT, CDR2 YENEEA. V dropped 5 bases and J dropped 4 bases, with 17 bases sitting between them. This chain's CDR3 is CASSPRVGGLTGELFF. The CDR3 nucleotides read TGTGCCAGCAGCCCTCGCGTCGGGGGGCTCACCGGGGAGCTGTTTTTT.

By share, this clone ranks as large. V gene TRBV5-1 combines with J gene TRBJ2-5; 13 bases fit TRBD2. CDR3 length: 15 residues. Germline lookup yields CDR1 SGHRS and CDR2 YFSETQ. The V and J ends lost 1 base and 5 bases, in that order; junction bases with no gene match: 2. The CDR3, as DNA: TGCGCCAGCAGCTTGACTAGCGGGGGGGCTGAGACCCAGTACTTC. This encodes CASSLTSGGAETQYF.